This TCR beta chain was sequenced during a study of cytomegalovirus exposure and HLA in healthy donors. Whole-study results and caveats: Owing to their indistinguishability, certain V segments, notably TRBV6-2 and TRBV6-3, were excluded. 150 to 200 TCR beta chains were listed as cytomegalovirus-associated.

This clone turned up a few times. What it binds is unknown. Germline trimming cut 2 bases from V and 4 bases from J; bases unmatched to any gene: 2. This CDR3 spans 15 amino acids. CDR1 is SGHAT, CDR2 FQNNGV, per germline. Primers: 60 Vbeta forward and 13 Jbeta reverse. Assay used: immunoSEQ multiplex PCR; TCRdb lists only in-frame clones, some missing. The sample has fewer than 130,000 clones, roughly 70% seen once. The receptor's source is a man aged 35-49 years in good health and CMV-seropositive. The chain employs TRBV11-2 and TRBJ1-5, with 10 bases lining up with TRBD1. Sequencing was carried out using PBMCs. The CDR3 DNA reads as TGTGCCAGCAGCTTAACGGGACAGGGGAATCAGCCCCAGCATTTT. It specifies CASSLTGQGNQPQHF.